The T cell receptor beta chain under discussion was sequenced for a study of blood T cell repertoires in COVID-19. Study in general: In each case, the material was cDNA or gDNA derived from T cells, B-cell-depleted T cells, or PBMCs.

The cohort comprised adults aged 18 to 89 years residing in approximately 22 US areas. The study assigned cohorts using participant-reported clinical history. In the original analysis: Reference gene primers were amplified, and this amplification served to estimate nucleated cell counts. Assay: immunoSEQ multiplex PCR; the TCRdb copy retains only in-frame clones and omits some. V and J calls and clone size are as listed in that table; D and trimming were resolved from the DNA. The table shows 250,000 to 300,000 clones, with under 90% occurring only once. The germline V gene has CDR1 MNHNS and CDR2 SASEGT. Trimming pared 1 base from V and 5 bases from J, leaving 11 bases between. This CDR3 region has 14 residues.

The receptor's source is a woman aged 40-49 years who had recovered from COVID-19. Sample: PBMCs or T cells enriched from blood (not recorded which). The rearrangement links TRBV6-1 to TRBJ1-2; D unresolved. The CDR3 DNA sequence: TGTGCCAGCAGTGAAGTTCAAGGAGGGTATGGCTACACCTTC. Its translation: CASSEVQGGYGYTF.